This T cell receptor beta chain derives from a study of cytomegalovirus exposure and HLA in healthy donors. Overall study results and limits: The productive fraction for most TCR beta V segments was about 90% or about 30% in an earlier analysis.

The PCR ran on 60 Vbeta and 13 Jbeta primers. Per the original data handling: A later analysis tallied some 80 million unique TCR beta chains, approximately 11 million of them shared. The table came from immunoSEQ multiplex PCR; TCRdb's copy has only in-frame clones and leaves some out. From that table come the V and J calls and clone size; the DNA was used to work out D and trimming. The sample holds 200,000 to 300,000 clones, 82% seen once. V lost 6 bases and J lost 4, with 4 bases in between. This CDR3 has 11 residues. Germline V gene lookup returns CDR1 MNHEY and CDR2 SVGAGI. As concerns this clone: Its antigen is not known.

The rearrangement uses TRBV6-5 and TRBJ2-1, with D unresolved. Material: PBMCs. The sequence was obtained from a woman in her 40s in good health and CMV-seropositive. The CDR3 DNA follows: TGTGCCAGCAGCAGATACAATGAGCAGTTCTTC. Translated: CASSRYNEQFF.